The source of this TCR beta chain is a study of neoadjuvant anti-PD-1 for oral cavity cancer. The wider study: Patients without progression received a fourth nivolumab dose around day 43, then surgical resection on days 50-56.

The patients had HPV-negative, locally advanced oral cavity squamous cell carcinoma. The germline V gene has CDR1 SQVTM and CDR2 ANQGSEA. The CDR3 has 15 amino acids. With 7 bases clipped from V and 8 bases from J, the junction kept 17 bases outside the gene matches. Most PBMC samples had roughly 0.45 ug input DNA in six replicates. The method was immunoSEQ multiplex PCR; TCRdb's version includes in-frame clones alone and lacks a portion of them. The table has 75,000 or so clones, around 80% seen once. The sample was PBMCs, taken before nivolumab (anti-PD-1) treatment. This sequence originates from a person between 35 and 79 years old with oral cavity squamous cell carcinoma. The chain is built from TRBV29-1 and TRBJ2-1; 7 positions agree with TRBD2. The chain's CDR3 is CSAWRREGPLDEQFF. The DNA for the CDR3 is TGCAGCGCCTGGAGGAGGGAGGGCCCTTTGGATGAGCAGTTCTTC.